The sample holds one count of the clone carrying this T cell receptor beta chain. Sequenced by immunoSEQ multiplex PCR; TCRdb stores in-frame clones only, minus some. Counted here are more than 35,000 clones, about 88% occurring once; the ten biggest clones make up around 6.2%. V gave up 6 bases and J gave up 5 bases, with 10 bases separating them. The CDR3 extends over 12 amino acids. The V gene's germline CDR1 is SEHNR and CDR2 FQNEAQ (reference sequence). The data are from a study of blood T cell repertoires in COVID-19. The sequenced sample consisted of peripheral blood. V is TRBV7-9 and J is TRBJ1-1; D not certain. The clonotype originates from a human donor in a cohort sampled during active COVID-19. CDR3 DNA sequence: TGTGCCAGCAGTATCAGATGGACTGAAGCTTTCTTT. Its translation: CASSIRWTEAFF. The full variable domain, completed using reference TRBV7-9 and TRBJ1-1, is DTGVSQNPRHKITKRGQNVTFRCDPISEHNRLYWYRQTLGQGPEFLTYFQNEAQLEKSRLLSDRFSAERPKGSFSTLEIQRTEQGDSAMYLCASSIRWTEAFFGQGTRLTVV.